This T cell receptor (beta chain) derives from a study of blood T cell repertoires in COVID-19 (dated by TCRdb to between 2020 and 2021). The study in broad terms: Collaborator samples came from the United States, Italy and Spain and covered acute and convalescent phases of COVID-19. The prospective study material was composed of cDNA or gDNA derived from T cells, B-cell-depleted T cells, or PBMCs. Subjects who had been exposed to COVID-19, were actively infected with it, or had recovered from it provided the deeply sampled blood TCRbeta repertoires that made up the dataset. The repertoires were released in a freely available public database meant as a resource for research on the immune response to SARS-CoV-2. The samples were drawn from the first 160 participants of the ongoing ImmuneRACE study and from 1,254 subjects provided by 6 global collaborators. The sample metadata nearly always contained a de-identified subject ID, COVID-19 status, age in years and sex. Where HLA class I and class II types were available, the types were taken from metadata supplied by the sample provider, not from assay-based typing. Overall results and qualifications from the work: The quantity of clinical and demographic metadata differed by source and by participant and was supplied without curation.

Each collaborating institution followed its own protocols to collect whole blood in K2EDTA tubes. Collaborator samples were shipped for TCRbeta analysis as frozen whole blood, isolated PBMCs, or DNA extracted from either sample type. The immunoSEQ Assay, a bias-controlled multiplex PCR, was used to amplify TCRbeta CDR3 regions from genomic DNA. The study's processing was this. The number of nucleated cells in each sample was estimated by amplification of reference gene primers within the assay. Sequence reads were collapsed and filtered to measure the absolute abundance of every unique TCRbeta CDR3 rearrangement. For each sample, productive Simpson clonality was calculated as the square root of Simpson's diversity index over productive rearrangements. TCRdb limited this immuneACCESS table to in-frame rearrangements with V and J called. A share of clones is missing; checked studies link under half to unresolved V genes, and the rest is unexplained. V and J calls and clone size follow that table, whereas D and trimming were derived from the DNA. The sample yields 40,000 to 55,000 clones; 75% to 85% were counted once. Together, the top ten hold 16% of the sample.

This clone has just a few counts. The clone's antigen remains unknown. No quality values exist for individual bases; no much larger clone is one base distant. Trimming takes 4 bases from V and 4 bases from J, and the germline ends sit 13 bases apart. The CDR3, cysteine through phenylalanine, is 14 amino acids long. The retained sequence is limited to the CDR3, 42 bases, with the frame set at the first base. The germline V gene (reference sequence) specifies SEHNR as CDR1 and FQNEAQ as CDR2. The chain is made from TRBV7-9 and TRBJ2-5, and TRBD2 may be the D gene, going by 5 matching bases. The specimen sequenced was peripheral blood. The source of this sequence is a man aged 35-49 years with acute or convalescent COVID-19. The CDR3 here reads CASSWASGRETQYF. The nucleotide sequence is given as TGTGCCAGCAGCTGGGCGTCGGGGAGAGAGACCCAGTACTTC.